This TCR beta chain comes out of a study of T cells in women clearing cervical HPV infection. Germline V CDR1 and CDR2: SGHTA, FQGTGA. The germline V and J ends were trimmed by 5 bases and 0 bases, with 11 bases remaining between them. The CDR3 loop spans 15 amino acids. As regards this clone: The read terminates 3 residues ahead of where the CDR3 ends, so the germline J gene completes it.

Average input was approximately 1,100 ng genomic DNA for immunoSEQ TCR beta CDR3 amplification. Here immunoSEQ multiplex PCR was the method, and the copy in TCRdb shows in-frame clones only, minus some. The sample data list some 40,000 clones. The sequence was obtained from a woman aged 18-70 years with a cervical HPV16 infection that either progressed to CIN3+ or cleared (not recorded which). The chain employs TRBV7-3 and TRBJ2-1; a possible D gene is TRBD1 (5 bases). Sample: blood buffy coat. The CDR3 bases that were read are TGTGCCAGCAGCACAGGTTTGAGCTCCTACAATGAG. This gives the protein CASSTGLSSYNE. The whole CDR3 sequence is CASSTGLSSYNEQFF. The full variable domain, in which reference TRBV7-3 and TRBJ2-1 provide the parts outside the CDR3, is GAGVSQTPSNKVTEKGKYVELRCDPISGHTALYWYRQSLGQGPEFLIYFQGTGAADDSGLPNDRFFAVRPEGSVSTLKIQRTERGDSAVYLCASSTGLSSYNEQFFGPGTRLTVL.